This TCR beta chain was retrieved from a study of blood T cell repertoires in COVID-19. The wider study: Whether acute or convalescent, the COVID-19 samples came from the United States, Italy and Spain.

Germline V gene sequence: CDR1 SGHTA, CDR2 FQGNSA. The V segment lost 3 bases and the J segment 8 bases; nucleotides outside the gene matches: 16. CDR3 length: 18 amino acids. In terms of age and location, participants ranged from roughly 18 to 95 years and lived in 24 US areas. Donors were grouped by their self-reported clinical history. TCRdb keeps only in-frame clones here, not all; method: immunoSEQ multiplex PCR. The table lists about 180,000 clones, 80% of them singletons. This sequence originates from a man in his sixties who had been exposed to COVID-19. The chain is built from TRBV7-2 and TRBJ1-3, with 10 bases that match TRBD1. Sequenced: PBMCs or T cells enriched from blood (not recorded which). CDR3 in amino acids: CASSFSGQGILAGDTIYF. CDR3 nucleotide sequence: TGTGCCAGCAGCTTTTCGGGACAGGGGATTCTTGCTGGGGACACCATATATTTT.